Each of the 3 T cell receptor beta chains below was sequenced from the same sample in a study of CD8 T cells in ankylosing spondylitis. Study-level points and caveats: Typical of ankylosing spondylitis blood, it appeared, was a TCR beta motif of fewer than ten highly homologous variants.

MiXCR, run by TCRdb on the 5' RACE reads, gives a single entry per CDR3 protein. The data contain roughly 490,000 distinct CDR3 sequences, 5.3% of them singletons. Their recognized antigens are unknown. Material for sequencing was blood, either unsorted or a sorted T cell fraction (not recorded which). Receptors originate from a male donor with ankylosing spondylitis.

V usage is TRBV25-1 and J usage is TRBJ1-4, with a weak D call TRBD1 (5 bases). V lost 3 bases and J 1 base, leaving 15 bases between the germline ends. This CDR3 comprises 17 residues. Per germline, CDR1 MGHDK and CDR2 SYGVNS. The DNA for the CDR3 is TGTGCCAGCAGTGATCGACGGGGCTGGGGAACTAATGAAAAACTGTTTTTT. Encoded protein: CASSDRRGWGTNEKLFF.

This clonotype occurred many times. V usage is TRBV20-1 and J usage is TRBJ2-5; no definite D call. From germline, CDR1 is DFQATT and CDR2 SNEGSKA (reference sequence). The CDR3 loop spans 12 amino acids. V was cut by 5 bases and J by 5 bases, with 12 bases left in between. The chain's CDR3 is CSASDIWETQYF. The CDR3 bases are TGCAGTGCTTCCGACATATGGGAGACCCAGTACTTC.

Ten or more counts support this clonotype. CDR3 residues: CSVAVGNRRTEAFF. CDR3 nucleotides: TGCAGCGTTGCTGTAGGGAACAGGAGGACTGAAGCTTTCTTT. The rearrangement uses TRBV29-1 and TRBJ1-1; D may be TRBD1 (5 bases). The CDR3 is made up of 14 amino acids. Germline V CDR1 and CDR2: SQVTM, ANQGSEA. V was clipped by 4 bases and J by 5 bases, with 17 bases between them.